The T cell receptor (beta chain) under discussion was sequenced for a study of regulatory T cells in long-lasting Graves disease. TCR beta libraries were built with iRepertoire HTBI primers and Arm-PCR of CDR3 regions. MiXCR was run by TCRdb on the multiplex PCR reads, yielding one entry per CDR3 protein. The sample has over 500,000 distinct CDR3 sequences; 16% are singletons. This clonotype appeared many times. Its antigen is as yet unknown. The time point is: newly diagnosed GD, antithyroid drugs for less than 3 months. RNA isolated from PBMCs was used to make the TCR library. V shed 2 bases and J 7 bases; nucleotides not matched to a gene: 4. The CDR3 totals 14 residues. Germline V gives CDR1 SEHNR, CDR2 FQNEAQ (reference sequence). Study outcomes and limitations: Those with persistent Graves' had less TCR diversity than newly diagnosed patients.

This sample also belongs to another study, concerning T cells in Graves' hyperthyroidism and ophthalmopathy.

The clonotype was recovered from a woman in her 30s with Graves disease. The sample was peripheral blood mononuclear cells (PBMCs), taken at new diagnosis, from a patient treated with antithyroid drugs. This rearrangement joins TRBV7-9 to TRBJ2-1, with 8 nucleotides matching TRBD1. The CDR3 region has the DNA TGTGCCAGCAGCTTACAGGGGGCTCGGAATGAGCAGTTCTTC. This codes for CASSLQGARNEQFF.